Listed here are 2 T cell receptor beta chains from one sample, sequenced in a study of radiation and T cells in renal cell carcinoma. The time point here: blood 4 weeks post-SBRT, at nephrectomy. The treatment denotes: 15 Gy SBRT to primary tumor, nephrectomy 4 weeks later. Produced via immunoSEQ multiplex PCR; TCRdb's table is partial and in-frame only. The sample shows over 120,000 clones, approximately 86% of them seen only once. Sequenced material: blood, taken from a patient whose treatment included radiotherapy and nephrectomy. These receptors were obtained from a woman aged 50 to 60 with renal cell carcinoma.

The J gene is TRBJ2-2, the V gene TRBV11-3, with no clear D. V lost 5 bases and J 3 bases, leaving 10 bases between the germline ends. Germline CDR1 SGHNT, CDR2 YENEEA. CDR3 length: 14 amino acids. CDR3 nucleotide sequence: TGTGCCAGCAGCCCGACTGTCTACACCGGGGAGCTGTTTTTT. Protein sequence: CASSPTVYTGELFF.

This clone has only a few counts. The gene calls are TRBV6-5 and TRBJ1-2, with D perhaps matching TRBD1 (5 bases). Germline loops: CDR1 MNHEY, CDR2 SVGAGI. The length of the CDR3 is 14 residues. The V end was cut by 4 bases, the J end by 4 bases, with 13 bases between. CDR3 in DNA: TGTGCCAGCAGTTCTCGTTCGGGGGTCTATGGCTACACCTTC. It encodes CASSSRSGVYGYTF.